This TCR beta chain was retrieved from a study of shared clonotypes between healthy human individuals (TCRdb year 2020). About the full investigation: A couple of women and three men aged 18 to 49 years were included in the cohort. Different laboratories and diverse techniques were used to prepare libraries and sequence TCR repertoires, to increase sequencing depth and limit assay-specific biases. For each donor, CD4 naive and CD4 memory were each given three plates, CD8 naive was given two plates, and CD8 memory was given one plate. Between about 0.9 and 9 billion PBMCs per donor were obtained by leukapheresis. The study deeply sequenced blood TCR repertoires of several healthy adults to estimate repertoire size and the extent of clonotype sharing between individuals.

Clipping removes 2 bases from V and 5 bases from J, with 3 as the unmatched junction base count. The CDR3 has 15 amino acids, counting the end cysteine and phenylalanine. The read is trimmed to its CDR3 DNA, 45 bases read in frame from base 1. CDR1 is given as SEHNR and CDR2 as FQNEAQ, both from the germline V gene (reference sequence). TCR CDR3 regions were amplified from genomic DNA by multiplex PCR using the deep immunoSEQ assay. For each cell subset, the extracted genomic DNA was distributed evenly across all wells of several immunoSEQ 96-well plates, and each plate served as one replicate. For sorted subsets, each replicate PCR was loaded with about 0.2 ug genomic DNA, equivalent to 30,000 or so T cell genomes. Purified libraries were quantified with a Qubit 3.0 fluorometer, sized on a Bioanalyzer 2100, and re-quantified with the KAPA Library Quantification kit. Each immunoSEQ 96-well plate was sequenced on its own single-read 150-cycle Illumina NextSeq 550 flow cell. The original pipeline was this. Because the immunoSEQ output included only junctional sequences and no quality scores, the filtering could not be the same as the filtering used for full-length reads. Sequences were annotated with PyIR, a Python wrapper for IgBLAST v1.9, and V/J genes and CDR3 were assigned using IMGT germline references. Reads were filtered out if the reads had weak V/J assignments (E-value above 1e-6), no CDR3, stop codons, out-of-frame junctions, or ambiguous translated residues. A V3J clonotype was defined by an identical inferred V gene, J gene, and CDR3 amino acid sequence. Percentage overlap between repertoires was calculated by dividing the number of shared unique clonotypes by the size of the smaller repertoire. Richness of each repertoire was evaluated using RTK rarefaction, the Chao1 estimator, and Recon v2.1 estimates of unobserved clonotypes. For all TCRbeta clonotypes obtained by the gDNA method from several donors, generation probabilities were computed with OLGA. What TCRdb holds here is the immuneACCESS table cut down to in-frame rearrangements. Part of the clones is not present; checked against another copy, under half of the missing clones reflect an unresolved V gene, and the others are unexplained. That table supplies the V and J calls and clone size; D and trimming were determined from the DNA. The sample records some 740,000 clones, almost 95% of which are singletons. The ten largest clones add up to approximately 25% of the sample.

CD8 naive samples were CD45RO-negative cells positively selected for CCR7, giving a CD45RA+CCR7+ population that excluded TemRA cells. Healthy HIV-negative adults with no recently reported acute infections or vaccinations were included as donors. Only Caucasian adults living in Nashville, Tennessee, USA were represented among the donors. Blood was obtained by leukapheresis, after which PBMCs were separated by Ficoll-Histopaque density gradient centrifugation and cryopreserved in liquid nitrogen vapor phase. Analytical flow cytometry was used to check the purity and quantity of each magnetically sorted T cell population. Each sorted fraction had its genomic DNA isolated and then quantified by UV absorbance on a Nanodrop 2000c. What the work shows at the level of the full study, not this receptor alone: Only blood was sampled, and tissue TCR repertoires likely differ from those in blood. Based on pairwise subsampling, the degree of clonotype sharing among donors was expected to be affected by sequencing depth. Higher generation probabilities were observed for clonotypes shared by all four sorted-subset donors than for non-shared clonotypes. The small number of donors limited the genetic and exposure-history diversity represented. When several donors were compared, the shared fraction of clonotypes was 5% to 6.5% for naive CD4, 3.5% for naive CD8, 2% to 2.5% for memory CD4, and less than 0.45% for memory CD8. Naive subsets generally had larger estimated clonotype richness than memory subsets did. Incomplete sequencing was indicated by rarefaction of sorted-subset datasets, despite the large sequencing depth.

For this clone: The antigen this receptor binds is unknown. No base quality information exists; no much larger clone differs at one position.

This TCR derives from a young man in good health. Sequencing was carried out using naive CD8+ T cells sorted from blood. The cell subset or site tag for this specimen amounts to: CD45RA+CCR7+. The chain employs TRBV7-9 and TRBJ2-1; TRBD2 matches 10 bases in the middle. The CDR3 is CASSLLSGRDNEQFF. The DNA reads TGTGCCAGCAGCTTATTAAGCGGGAGGGACAATGAGCAGTTCTTC.